The 24 T cell receptor beta chains reported below all come from one sample, sequenced in a study of T-cell memory formation after mild COVID-19 (dated by TCRdb to the early 2020s). Library preparation employed 5' RACE. Instrument used: Illumina NovaSeq 6000. TCRdb itself trimmed the public reads at Q25 with fastp, ran MiXCR and retained productive beta chains. Identical CDR3 proteins give one entry, which carries the most common genes and DNA. This sample is represented by roughly 300,000 distinct CDR3 sequences; 8% to 10% of them were singletons. In total, the top ten clones hold roughly 23% of the sample. The specimen was PBMCs or a T cell subset sorted from them (not recorded which). The source of these receptors is a man between 18 and 29 years old who had mild COVID-19 (a few samples of this study predate the infection). The sample titles of this study are shuffled in the database, so cell type and time point are left out; the donor was told from shared clones.

The table lists this clonotype with a few counts. The rearrangement links TRBV6-2 or TRBV6-3 to TRBJ1-1; TRBD1 might be the D (5 bases). This CDR3 is built from 12 residues. The V gene lost 4 bases and the J gene lost 5 bases, with 8 bases spanning the gap. Germline CDR1 MNHEY, CDR2 SVGEGT. CDR3 coding DNA: TGTGCCAGCAGTTTCAGGGTTACTGAAGCTTTCTTT. Translating it yields CASSFRVTEAFF.

This chain uses TRBV27 with TRBJ2-5, with 10 bases matching TRBD2. The CDR3 has 13 residues. CDR1 and CDR2 from the germline V gene are MNHEY and SMNVEV (reference sequence). With V trimmed by 2 bases and J by 12 bases, 6 bases remained unmatched. CDR3 coding DNA: TGTGCCAGCAGTTTAGTAACTAGCGGGGAGAAGTACTTC. Translated: CASSLVTSGEKYF.

This clonotype appeared a few times. The chain uses TRBV12-3 or TRBV12-4 and TRBJ2-1, with D perhaps TRBD1 (5 bases). The CDR3 is 11 amino acids. Trimming took 7 bases from V and 15 from J, leaving 16 bases between them. In DNA, the CDR3 is TGTGCCAGCACCCAGGGCCAACTCAGGTTCTTC. Its translation: CASTQGQLRFF.

In this sample, this clonotype turned up many times. The chain combines TRBV7-9 with TRBJ2-5; no clear D gene. The germline gives CDR1 SEHNR, CDR2 FQNEAQ (reference sequence). Trimming removed 3 bases from V and 5 bases from J, with 7 bases in between. The CDR3 contains 12 residues. The CDR3 spells CASSFTSETQYF. CDR3 in DNA: TGTGCCAGCAGCTTTACTTCGGAGACCCAGTACTTC.

This chain connects TRBV6-2 or TRBV6-3 to TRBJ2-5; 8 bases agree with TRBD2. Germline CDR1 MNHEY, CDR2 SVGEGT. The CDR3 consists of 16 residues. J lost 2 bases, V lost 3 bases, and 8 bases had no gene match. As DNA, the CDR3 is TGTGCCAGCAGTTATCCCGAGCGGGGGACACAAGAGACCCAGTACTTC. Amino acids: CASSYPERGTQETQYF.

The V and J genes are TRBV29-1 and TRBJ1-1; TRBD1 might be the D (6 bases). Germline V CDR1 and CDR2: SQVTM, ANQGSEA. Trimming shortened V by 1 base and J by 2 bases, and 11 bases separated the two germline ends. CDR3 length: 14 amino acids. The CDR3 sequence: CSVEAGQLNTEAFF. The DNA of the CDR3 is TGCAGCGTTGAAGCAGGACAGCTAAACACTGAAGCTTTCTTT.

In this sample, this clonotype turned up many times. This chain's CDR3 is CASRPPGVRGANVLTF. DNA for the CDR3: TGTGCCAGCAGGCCCCCGGGAGTTCGCGGGGCCAACGTCCTGACTTTC. This chain joins TRBV6-5 and TRBJ2-6; D is possibly TRBD2 (6 bases). Germline V gene sequence: CDR1 MNHEY, CDR2 SVGAGI. The CDR3 covers 16 residues. Trimming cost V 6 bases and J 4 bases, with 16 bases left between them.

The gene calls are TRBV7-2 and TRBJ1-2, with D maybe TRBD1 (6 bases). V lost 2 bases to trimming and J lost 7 bases, with 11 bases between them. The CDR3 is 13 amino acids. CDR1 is SGHTA, CDR2 FQGNSA, per germline. The chain's CDR3 is CASSLWGAPGYTF. The CDR3 DNA follows: TGTGCCAGCAGCTTATGGGGGGCGCCTGGCTACACCTTC.

This clonotype was observed a few times. The gene calls are TRBV7-6 and TRBJ1-6; D is unclear. V lost 3 bases, J lost 8 bases, and 8 bases lay in between. Germline assignment: CDR1 SGHVS and CDR2 FNYEAQ. The CDR3 contains 13 residues. The CDR3 protein is CASSFSSDSPLHF. CDR3 bases: TGTGCCAGCAGCTTCAGTTCGGATTCACCCCTCCACTTT.

This clonotype was observed a handful of times. The chain employs TRBV6-6 and TRBJ1-6, with a possible D match to TRBD1 (5 bases). The CDR3 loop spans 16 amino acids. Trimming removed 7 bases at V and 7 bases at J, with 20 bases between. Germline CDR1 and CDR2: MNHNY and SVGAGI (reference sequence). CDR3 amino acids: CASTPTPLDTNSPLHF. The CDR3 DNA is TGTGCCAGCACCCCTACCCCTTTGGACACCAATTCACCCCTCCACTTT.

In this sample, this clonotype turned up many times. V usage is TRBV7-2 and J usage is TRBJ2-2; 7 nucleotides line up with TRBD2. The V and J ends lost 6 bases and 0 bases, in that order; junction bases with no gene match: 7. This CDR3 contains 16 residues. Per germline, CDR1 SGHTA and CDR2 FQGNSA. CDR3 loop: CASSPPGLANTGELFF. CDR3 nucleotide sequence: TGTGCCAGCAGTCCACCAGGACTAGCGAACACCGGGGAGCTGTTTTTT.

The genes are TRBV28 and TRBJ2-7; 12 bases line up with TRBD1. The CDR3 loop spans 12 amino acids. Germline V gives CDR1 MDHEN, CDR2 SYDVKM. V lost 6 bases, J lost 9 bases, and 3 bases stayed unmatched. The CDR3 DNA reads as TGTGCCAGCAGCCTGGGACAGGGGGCGCAGTACGTC. Protein sequence: CASSLGQGAQYV.

This clonotype was detected many times. The chain combines TRBV7-2 with TRBJ1-2, with 12 bases fitting TRBD1. This CDR3 comprises 15 residues. Germline V gene sequence: CDR1 SGHTA, CDR2 FQGNSA. V lost 8 bases, J lost 8 bases, and 12 bases stayed unmatched. The CDR3 loop is CASAGTGGVFNGYTF. Here the CDR3 DNA reads TGTGCCAGCGCAGGGACAGGGGGCGTCTTCAACGGCTACACCTTC.

V gene TRBV5-6 combines with J gene TRBJ2-2; TRBD1 agrees at 8 bases. The CDR3 runs 17 residues. Trimming removed 4 bases from V and 4 bases from J; junction bases left unmatched: 12. Germline V gene sequence: CDR1 SGHDT, CDR2 YYEEEE. This CDR3 is CASSRIKDRGITGELFF. The CDR3 DNA sequence: TGTGCCAGCAGCCGAATCAAAGACAGGGGAATCACCGGGGAGCTGTTTTTT.

This clonotype was counted a few times. This chain joins TRBV5-4 and TRBJ2-3; D is undetermined. The CDR3 has 13 amino acids. CDR1 is SGHNT, CDR2 YYREEE, per germline (reference sequence). V was cut by 3 bases and J by 4 bases, with 9 bases left in between. In DNA form, the CDR3 reads TGTGCCAGCAGCTCCCCGGTCCCAGATACGCAGTATTTT. It codes for CASSSPVPDTQYF. Drawing the rest from reference TRBV5-4 and TRBJ2-3, the complete variable domain is ETGVTQSPTHLIKTRGQQVTLRCSSQSGHNTVSWYQQALGQGPQFIFQYYREEENGRGNFPPRFSGLQFPNYSSELNVNALELDDSALYLCASSSPVPDTQYFGPGTRLTVL.

This clonotype has just a few counts. V and J are TRBV29-1 and TRBJ1-1, with D perhaps TRBD1 (5 bases). CDR3 size: 11 residues. The germline V and J ends were trimmed by 7 bases and 7 bases, with 13 bases remaining between them. Germline CDR1 reads SQVTM; CDR2 reads ANQGSEA. CDR3 protein: CSARQIDEAFF. The CDR3 nucleotides read TGCAGCGCGCGACAGATAGATGAAGCTTTCTTT.

As DNA, the CDR3 is TGTGCCAGCTCACCCGGACAGGGGCGGACTGAAGCTTTCTTT. As protein: CASSPGQGRTEAFF. V gene TRBV18 combines with J gene TRBJ1-1; 9 positions agree with TRBD1. From germline, CDR1 is KGHSH and CDR2 LQKENI. The V gene end was trimmed by 3 bases and the J gene end by 5 bases; junction bases not matched to a gene: 4. The CDR3 is made up of 14 amino acids.

This clonotype was counted at least ten times. The chain carries TRBV24-1 and TRBJ2-5, with TRBD2 matching over 7 bases. Germline-derived CDR1 and CDR2 are KGHDR and SFDVKD. The CDR3 spans 15 residues. Germline trimming cut 1 base from V and 2 bases from J; bases unmatched to any gene: 3. The CDR3 sequence is CATSDLSGEQETQYF. In nucleotides, the CDR3 is TGTGCCACCAGTGATTTAAGCGGGGAGCAAGAGACCCAGTACTTC.

This clonotype occurred a few times. This rearrangement joins TRBV7-2 to TRBJ2-5, with TRBD2 identical over 9 bases. V gave up 4 bases and J gave up 4 bases; unmatched junction bases: 4. Germline values: CDR1 SGHTA, CDR2 FQGNSA. This CDR3 spans 14 amino acids. In DNA form, the CDR3 reads TGTGCCAGCAGCTACGGGACTAGCCGAGAGACCCAGTACTTC. It yields the protein CASSYGTSRETQYF.

In its sample, this clonotype was seen a few times. The chain couples TRBV7-7 to TRBJ1-4; no clear D gene. Germline CDR1 SSHAT, CDR2 FNYEAQ (reference sequence). Trimming shortened V by 1 base and J by 8 bases, and 8 bases separated the two germline ends. The CDR3 contains 13 residues. In DNA form, the CDR3 reads TGTGCCAGCAGCTTAGGGGTTGGGGAAAAACTGTTTTTT. This translates into CASSLGVGEKLFF. Combining the CDR3 with reference TRBV7-7 and TRBJ1-4 gives the whole variable domain GAGVSQSPRYKVTKRGQDVTLRCDPISSHATLYWYQQALGQGPEFLTYFNYEAQPDKSGLPSDRFSAERPEGSISTLTIQRTEQRDSAMYRCASSLGVGEKLFFGSGTQLSVL.

In this sample, this clonotype turned up many times. The gene calls are TRBV7-9 and TRBJ2-3; possibly TRBD1 for D (5 bases). V was clipped by 8 bases and J by 5 bases, with 8 bases between them. CDR1 is SEHNR and CDR2 is FQNEAQ in the germline V gene (reference sequence). The CDR3 has 11 residues. The CDR3 nucleotides read TGTGCCAGCGGCCAGGGAGATACGCAGTATTTT. It is translated as CASGQGDTQYF.

This clonotype was observed a few times. V and J are TRBV28 and TRBJ2-5; TRBD2 aligns across 12 bases. Per germline, CDR1 MDHEN and CDR2 SYDVKM. The CDR3 has 15 amino acids. V shed 7 bases, J shed 1 base, and the junction held 4 bases outside the gene matches. The CDR3 sequence is CASTTSGGIQETQYF. The CDR3, as DNA: TGTGCCAGCACCACTAGCGGGGGGATCCAAGAGACCCAGTACTTC. Based on the CDR3 plus reference TRBV28 and TRBJ2-5, the full variable domain is DVKVTQSSRYLVKRTGEKVFLECVQDMDHENMFWYRQDPGLGLRLIYFSYDVKMKEKGDIPEGYSVSREKKERFSLILESASTNQTSMYLCASTTSGGIQETQYFGPGTRLLVL.

This clonotype was seen ten or more times. The J gene is TRBJ2-7, the V gene TRBV20-1; D unclear. Trimming shortened V by 1 base and J by 1 base, and 11 bases separated the two germline ends. The germline V gene has CDR1 DFQATT and CDR2 SNEGSKA (reference sequence). The CDR3 consists of 14 residues. CDR3 in amino acids: CSARGRQASYEQYF. CDR3 sequence (DNA): TGCAGTGCTAGAGGAAGGCAGGCGTCCTACGAGCAGTACTTC.

This clonotype was seen ten or more times. CDR3 amino acids: CASGPFWRGDTDTQYF. The CDR3 bases are TGCGCCAGCGGGCCCTTTTGGCGGGGGGACACAGATACGCAGTATTTT. This chain links TRBV4-1 with TRBJ2-3, with 8 bases matching TRBD2. Germline assignment: CDR1 MGHRA and CDR2 YSYEKL. Germline trimming cut 8 bases from V and 2 bases from J; bases unmatched to any gene: 12. There are 16 residues in the CDR3.